This T cell receptor (beta chain) comes out of a study of OX40 agonist ivuxolimab in advanced cancers. Study overall: One patient with hepatocellular carcinoma and two with cutaneous melanoma, three in all, had partial responses.

This CDR3 region has 17 residues. The V end was cut by 8 bases, the J end by 0 bases, with 20 bases between. Germline CDR1 reads SGDLS; CDR2 reads YYNGEE. Sequenced by immunoSEQ multiplex PCR; TCRdb stores in-frame clones only, minus some. The sample gives 55,000 to 85,000 clones, 80% of which show up once; roughly 1.2% is in the top ten. Patients were excluded for autoimmune disease history or systemic immunosuppression. Here the sequenced sample was CD4+ or CD8+ T cells sorted from blood, taken in a trial of the OX40 agonist ivuxolimab. The chain links TRBV9 to TRBJ2-2, with D tentatively TRBD1 (5 bases). The TCR originated in an adult with an advanced solid tumor such as melanoma, head and neck, liver or kidney cancer. Here the CDR3 reads CASQPHGAGSNTGELFF. The CDR3 region has the DNA TGTGCCAGTCAACCACATGGGGCAGGGTCGAACACCGGGGAGCTGTTTTTT.